The entry below describes one T cell receptor beta chain. TCRdb's copy holds only in-frame clones and misses some; the assay was immunoSEQ multiplex PCR. Of about 260,000 clones listed, approximately 88% are singletons. The data derive from a study of blood T cell repertoires in COVID-19. V gave up 0 bases and J gave up 4 bases, with 7 bases separating them. CDR3 length: 13 residues. Per the germline V gene, CDR1 is LGHDT and CDR2 is YNNKEL (reference sequence). The sequence came from a woman in her 70s with COVID-19, enrolled during active disease. This rearrangement joins TRBV3-1 (or the pseudogene TRBV3-2) to TRBJ2-7, with D possibly TRBD2 on 5 matching bases. Sequenced sample: peripheral blood. The CDR3 here is CASSQEEGYEQYF. CDR3 bases: TGTGCCAGCAGCCAAGAAGAGGGATACGAGCAGTACTTC.